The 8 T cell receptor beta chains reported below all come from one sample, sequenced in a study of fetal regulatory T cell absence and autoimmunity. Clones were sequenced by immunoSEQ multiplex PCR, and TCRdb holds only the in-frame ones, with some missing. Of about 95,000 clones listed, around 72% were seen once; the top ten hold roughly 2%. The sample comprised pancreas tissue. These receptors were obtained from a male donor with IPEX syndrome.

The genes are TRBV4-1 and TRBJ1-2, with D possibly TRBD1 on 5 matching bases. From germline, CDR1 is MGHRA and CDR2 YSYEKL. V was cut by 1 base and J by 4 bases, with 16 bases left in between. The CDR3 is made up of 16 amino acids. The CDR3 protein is CASSQVGPRVGYGYTF. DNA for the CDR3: TGCGCCAGCAGCCAAGTGGGACCTAGGGTCGGCTATGGCTACACCTTC.

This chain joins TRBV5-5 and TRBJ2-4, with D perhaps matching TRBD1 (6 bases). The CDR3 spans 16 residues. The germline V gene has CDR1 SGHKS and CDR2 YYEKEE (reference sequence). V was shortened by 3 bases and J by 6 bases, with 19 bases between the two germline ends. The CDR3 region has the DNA TGTGCCAGCAGCTCGACCCGGGACACCTCGGTAAACATTCAGTACTTC. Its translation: CASSSTRDTSVNIQYF. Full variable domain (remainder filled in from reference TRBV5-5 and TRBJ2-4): DAGVTQSPTHLIKTRGQQVTLRCSPISGHKSVSWYQQVLGQGPQFIFQYYEKEERGRGNFPDRFSARQFPNYSSELNVNALLLGDSALYLCASSSTRDTSVNIQYFGAGTRLSVL.

CDR3 sequence (DNA): TGCGCCACCGGGGGGGAAGCCTCGGGCCATGAGCAGTTCTTC. The encoded protein is CATGGEASGHEQFF. The chain recombines TRBV10-1 with TRBJ2-1, with 8 bases matching TRBD2. V lost 10 bases, J lost 8 bases, and 13 bases stayed unmatched. CDR1 is WNHNN, CDR2 SYGVQD, per germline (reference sequence). The CDR3 has 14 amino acids.

Written as DNA, the CDR3 is TGCGCCAGCAGCCCGAGTTTCACTGGAAACACCATATATTTT. The encoded protein is CASSPSFTGNTIYF. The rearrangement joins TRBV4-1 to TRBJ1-3; D not resolved. V was cut by 4 bases and J by 2 bases, with 9 bases left in between. Germline V gives CDR1 MGHRA, CDR2 YSYEKL. CDR3 length: 14 residues.

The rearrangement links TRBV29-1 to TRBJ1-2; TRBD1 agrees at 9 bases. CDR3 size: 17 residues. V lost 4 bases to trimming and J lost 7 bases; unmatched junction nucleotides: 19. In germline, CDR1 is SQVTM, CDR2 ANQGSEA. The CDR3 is CSVVNRDREPSMVGYTF. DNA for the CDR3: TGCAGCGTTGTGAACCGGGACAGGGAACCCTCTATGGTTGGCTACACCTTC.

The CDR3 region has the DNA TGTGCCAGCAGTTCGGGACTAGCGGGAGGGCCGTTATCCTACGAGCAGTACTTC. It yields the protein CASSSGLAGGPLSYEQYF. The chain uses TRBV27 and TRBJ2-7; 16 bases fit TRBD2. The V gene end was trimmed by 4 bases and the J gene end by 1 base; junction bases not matched to a gene: 7. This CDR3 has 18 residues. Germline CDR1 MNHEY, CDR2 SMNVEV (reference sequence).

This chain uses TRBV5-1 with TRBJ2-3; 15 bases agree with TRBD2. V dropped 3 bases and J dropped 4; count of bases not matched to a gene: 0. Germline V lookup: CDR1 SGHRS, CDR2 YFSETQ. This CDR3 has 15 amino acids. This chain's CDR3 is CASSWTSGGADTQYF. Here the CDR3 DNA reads TGCGCCAGCAGCTGGACTAGCGGGGGGGCAGATACGCAGTATTTT.

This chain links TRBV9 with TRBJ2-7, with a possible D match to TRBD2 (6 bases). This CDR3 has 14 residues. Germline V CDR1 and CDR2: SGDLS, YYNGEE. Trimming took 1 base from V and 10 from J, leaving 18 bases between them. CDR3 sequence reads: CASSVTGTPNYQYF. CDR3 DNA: TGTGCCAGCAGCGTAACCGGGACTCCCAACTACCAGTACTTC.